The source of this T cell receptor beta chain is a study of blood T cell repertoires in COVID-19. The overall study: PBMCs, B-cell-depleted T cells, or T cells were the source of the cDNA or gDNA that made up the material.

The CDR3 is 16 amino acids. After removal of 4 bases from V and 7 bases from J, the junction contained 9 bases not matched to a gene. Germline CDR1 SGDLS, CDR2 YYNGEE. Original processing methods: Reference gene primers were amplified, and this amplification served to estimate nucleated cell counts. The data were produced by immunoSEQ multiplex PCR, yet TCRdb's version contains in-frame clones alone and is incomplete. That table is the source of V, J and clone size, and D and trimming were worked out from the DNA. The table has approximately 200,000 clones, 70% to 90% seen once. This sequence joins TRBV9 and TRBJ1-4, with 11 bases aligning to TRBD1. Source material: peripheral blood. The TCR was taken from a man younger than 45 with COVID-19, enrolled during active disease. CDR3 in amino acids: CASSKWTGGLGEKLFF. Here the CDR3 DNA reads TGTGCCAGCAGCAAGTGGACAGGGGGCCTGGGTGAAAAACTGTTTTTT.